This T cell receptor (beta chain) was sequenced for a study of blood T cell repertoires in COVID-19. Germline V lookup: CDR1 SGHTS, CDR2 YDEGEE. The length of the CDR3 is 19 residues. V lost 1 base, J lost 1 base, and 13 bases stayed unmatched. The protocol was immunoSEQ multiplex PCR, while the TCRdb copy is restricted to in-frame clones and leaves out a portion. The table shows over 450,000 clones, with 80% to 90% occurring only once. This TCR came from a man aged 18 to 30 with COVID-19, enrolled during active disease. The chain is built from TRBV5-8 and TRBJ2-4; 8 bases agree with TRBD2. The sample taken for sequencing was peripheral blood. In DNA, the CDR3 is TGTGCCAGCAGCTTGATCGGGCGGGAGCGGGAGAGGGCCAAAAACATTCAGTACTTC. Its protein is CASSLIGRERERAKNIQYF.